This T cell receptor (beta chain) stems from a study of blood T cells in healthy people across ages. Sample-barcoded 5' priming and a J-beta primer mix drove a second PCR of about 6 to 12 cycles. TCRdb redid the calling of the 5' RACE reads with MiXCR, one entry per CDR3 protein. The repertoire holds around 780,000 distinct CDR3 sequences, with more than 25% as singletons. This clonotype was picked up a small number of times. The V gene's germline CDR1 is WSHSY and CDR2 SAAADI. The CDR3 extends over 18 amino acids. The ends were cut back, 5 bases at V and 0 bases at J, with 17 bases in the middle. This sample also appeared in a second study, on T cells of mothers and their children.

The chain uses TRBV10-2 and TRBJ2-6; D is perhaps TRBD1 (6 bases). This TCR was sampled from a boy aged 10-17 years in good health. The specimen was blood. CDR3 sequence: CASSTQQGSSSGANVLTF. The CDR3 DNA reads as TGCGCCAGCAGTACCCAACAGGGTAGCAGCTCTGGGGCCAACGTCCTGACTTTC.